The 17 T cell receptor beta chains given below trace back to one sample, sequenced in a study of early T cells in non-severe SARS-CoV-2 infection. TCRdb fed the 5' RACE reads into MiXCR, producing one record per CDR3 protein. The profile shows some 62,000 distinct CDR3 sequences, 7.5% to 10% of them singletons. The specimen was whole blood. The receptor source for this set is an adult who was a healthcare worker with PCR-confirmed SARS-CoV-2 infection or an uninfected control (not recorded which).

This clonotype has more than one count but fewer than ten. The CDR3 region is CASSLKYSGVFTGELFF. The CDR3 nucleotides read TGTGCCAGCAGCCTAAAATACAGCGGGGTTTTCACCGGGGAGCTGTTTTTT. The chain employs TRBV11-2 and TRBJ2-2; TRBD2 aligns across 7 bases. Germline V gene data show CDR1 as SGHAT and CDR2 as FQNNGV. Unmatched junction bases numbered 13, after V lost 5 bases and J lost 4 bases. The CDR3 length is 17 residues.

This clonotype was observed a few times. The chain employs TRBV12-3 or TRBV12-4 and TRBJ1-4; 8 bases fit TRBD1. J lost 8 bases, V lost 7 bases, and 9 bases had no gene match. The CDR3 has 14 amino acids. CDR3 sequence reads: CASTRTGTKEKLFF. The CDR3 DNA reads as TGTGCCAGCACTCGGACAGGGACAAAGGAAAAACTGTTTTTT.

There are many counts of this clonotype. The chain carries TRBV27 and TRBJ2-7, with 10 positions matching TRBD1. V shed 5 bases, J shed 6 bases, and the junction held 4 bases outside the gene matches. The CDR3 runs 13 residues. Per germline, CDR1 MNHEY and CDR2 SMNVEV (reference sequence). Written as DNA, the CDR3 is TGTGCCAGCAGTCCATGGACAGGGGGCGAGCAGTACGTC. Protein: CASSPWTGGEQYV.

This CDR3 is CSAAPKRGVNEQFF. CDR3 nucleotide sequence: TGCAGCGCCGCCCCAAAGCGGGGGGTTAATGAGCAGTTCTTC. The chain links TRBV29-1 to TRBJ2-1; 9 nucleotides line up with TRBD2. The V gene end was trimmed by 7 bases and the J gene end by 7 bases; junction bases not matched to a gene: 11. This CDR3 contains 14 residues. Germline V CDR1 and CDR2: SQVTM, ANQGSEA.

This rearrangement joins TRBV18 to TRBJ1-6; weak D call: TRBD1 (6 bases). There are 15 residues in the CDR3. Trimming left V 4 bases short and J 6 bases short, with 13 bases between. Germline CDR1 KGHSH, CDR2 LQKENI. CDR3 sequence (DNA): TGTGCCAGCTCACTCCCACAGGGATTTAATTCACCCCTCCACTTT. Amino acid sequence: CASSLPQGFNSPLHF.

This clonotype occurred many times. V is TRBV2 and J is TRBJ2-4; 13 bases line up with TRBD2. Germline CDR1 and CDR2: SNHLY and FYNNEI. After removal of 5 bases from V and 12 bases from J, the junction contained 7 bases not matched to a gene. The CDR3 contains 14 residues. For the CDR3, the DNA is TGTGCCAGCAGTCAAACTAGCGGGGGGGCCAATCAGTACTTC. Amino acid sequence: CASSQTSGGANQYF.

This clonotype was counted between two and nine times. The CDR3 is CASSQVPSGGAATDTQYF. CDR3 DNA sequence: TGCGCCAGCAGCCAAGTTCCTAGCGGGGGGGCCGCCACAGATACGCAGTATTTT. The chain joins TRBV4-1 to TRBJ2-3, with 12 nucleotides matching TRBD2. Germline-derived CDR1 and CDR2 are MGHRA and YSYEKL. The CDR3 contains 18 residues. V trimming: 1 base; J trimming: 2 bases; junction bases outside the gene matches: 7.

In this sample, this clonotype turned up a few times. The chain employs TRBV24-1 and TRBJ2-1, with 9 bases identical to TRBD1. This CDR3 comprises 13 residues. V lost 9 bases, J lost 9 bases, and 8 bases stayed unmatched. Germline V gene sequence: CDR1 KGHDR, CDR2 SFDVKD. The CDR3 sequence is CATSTTGGGEQFF. The DNA for the CDR3 is TGTGCCACCTCAACGACAGGGGGAGGTGAGCAGTTCTTC.

In its sample, this clonotype was seen a few times. The chain is built from TRBV20-1 and TRBJ1-1; 9 bases are a match to TRBD1. The V segment lost 3 bases and the J segment 5 bases; nucleotides outside the gene matches: 7. CDR1 and CDR2 from the germline V gene are DFQATT and SNEGSKA (reference sequence). This CDR3 is built from 14 residues. Here the CDR3 DNA reads TGCAGTGCTAGTTGGGGACAGGGTCGTACTGAAGCTTTCTTT. This codes for CSASWGQGRTEAFF.

The table lists this clonotype with many counts. The rearrangement joins TRBV6-1 to TRBJ1-4; 9 bases fit TRBD1. Trimming took 5 bases from V and 4 from J; bases not matched to a gene: 5. CDR3 size: 15 residues. CDR1 and CDR2 from the germline V gene are MNHNS and SASEGT. CDR3 amino acids: CASSTGTGYNEKLFF. Here the CDR3 DNA reads TGTGCCAGCAGTACCGGGACAGGGTATAATGAAAAACTGTTTTTT.

This clonotype was detected many times. The chain is built from TRBV29-1 and TRBJ2-1, with D uncertain. Per the germline V gene, CDR1 is SQVTM and CDR2 is ANQGSEA. Trimming removed 3 bases from V and 9 bases from J, with 15 bases in between. This CDR3 is 13 amino acids long. This CDR3 is CSVDGSAYSEQFF. The CDR3 DNA sequence: TGCAGCGTTGACGGGTCGGCCTATAGTGAGCAGTTCTTC.

This clonotype was seen only a few times. V is TRBV2 and J is TRBJ2-5; 8 nucleotides align to TRBD1. This CDR3 is built from 12 residues. V gave up 7 bases and J gave up 9 bases; unmatched junction bases: 7. Germline-derived CDR1 and CDR2 are SNHLY and FYNNEI. CDR3 bases: TGTGCCAGCATAGGACAGGGAGCGGCCCAGTACTTC. It yields the protein CASIGQGAAQYF.

This chain links TRBV14 with TRBJ1-1; 10 positions match TRBD1. J lost 12 bases, V lost 3 bases, and 10 bases had no gene match. Germline assignment: CDR1 SGHDN and CDR2 FVKESK. This CDR3 is 14 amino acids long. CDR3 residues: CASSQTGGAVKTFF. DNA of the CDR3: TGTGCCAGCAGCCAGACAGGGGGCGCGGTCAAGACTTTCTTT.

This clonotype was counted only a few times. The rearrangement uses TRBV7-6 and TRBJ2-2; no clear D. The germline V and J ends were trimmed by 3 bases and 3 bases, with 8 bases remaining between them. CDR3 length equals 14 residues. CDR1 SGHVS and CDR2 FNYEAQ come from the germline V gene. The CDR3 loop is CASSFGPDTGELFF. The CDR3 region has the DNA TGTGCCAGCAGCTTCGGGCCGGACACCGGGGAGCTGTTTTTT.

This clonotype was counted a few times. V is TRBV6-4 and J is TRBJ2-5, with D hard to call. Germline V CDR1 and CDR2: MRHNA, SNTAGT. V lost 4 bases, J lost 2 bases, and 14 bases lay in between. CDR3 length: 15 amino acids. The CDR3 coding sequence is TGTGCCAGCAGTGGTTCTAGGACGGTTCAAGAGACCCAGTACTTC. Translation: CASSGSRTVQETQYF.

V and J are TRBV29-1 and TRBJ2-3; D possibly corresponds to TRBD1 (6 bases). V was pared by 5 bases and J by 2 bases, with 14 bases between. Germline CDR1 is SQVTM and CDR2 is ANQGSEA. This CDR3 spans 14 amino acids. CDR3 region: CSVSTGSFTDTQYF. The DNA of the CDR3 is TGCAGCGTTTCCACAGGGTCTTTCACAGATACGCAGTATTTT.

This clonotype was seen repeatedly, ten times or more. The rearrangement links TRBV20-1 to TRBJ2-1; 9 nucleotides line up with TRBD1. Germline V gene lookup returns CDR1 DFQATT and CDR2 SNEGSKA (reference sequence). CDR3 size: 15 residues. Losses at the gene ends were 6 bases for V and 6 bases for J; bases not matched to a gene: 12. DNA of the CDR3: TGCAGTGCCTCCATCCGGGACAGGGATCGCAATGAGCAGTTCTTC. Translating it yields CSASIRDRDRNEQFF.